This TCR beta chain comes out of a study of blood T cells in healthy people across ages. Turning to the study itself: Per every two T cells, about one barcoded beta molecule was captured by template switching. Study-wide points: Across samples, TCR beta diversity tracked strongly with naive T cell percentage.

This clonotype has just a few counts. Its antigen is not identified. V was clipped by 6 bases and J by 8 bases, with 13 bases between them. The germline V gene has CDR1 SQVTM and CDR2 ANQGSEA. CDR3 size: 11 residues. Primed by a sample-barcoded 5' primer and a J-beta primer mix, a second PCR proceeded for about 7 to 12 cycles. Each cDNA molecule was tagged by a template-switch adaptor that had 12 random nucleotides. All samples gave at least 2.5 million CDR3-containing paired-end reads. TCRdb independently ran MiXCR on the 5' RACE reads; one entry per CDR3 protein. In the table there are about 1 million distinct CDR3 sequences, 45% of which are singletons.

The V and J genes are TRBV29-1 and TRBJ1-2, with unresolved D. This TCR was recovered from a woman in her fifties or sixties in good health. The specimen was blood. CDR3 amino acids: CSVPDLGGYTF. The DNA of the CDR3 is TGCAGCGTACCCGACCTGGGGGGCTACACCTTC.